There are many counts of the clone carrying this T cell receptor beta chain. Fresh peripheral blood, 8.5 to 10 ml, was the PBMC source. Amplified material comprised TCR beta CDR3 regions derived from RNA transcripts. HTBI-primed first-round RT-PCR preceded second-round multiplex PCR. TCRdb passed the multiplex PCR reads through MiXCR, listing each CDR3 protein once. The sample contains approximately 500,000 distinct CDR3 sequences, approximately 15% of which appear only once. This entry comes from a study of Graves' ophthalmopathy and Graves' hyperthyroidism. The J segment lost 6 bases and the V segment lost 6 bases, leaving 11 bases of the junction unmatched. The CDR3 extends over 16 amino acids. Germline CDR1 is KGHDR and CDR2 is SFDVKD.

The sample comprised blood. J is TRBJ1-5 and V is TRBV24-1, with TRBD1 matching 9 bases. The receptor was isolated from a woman aged 25 to 39 with Graves' ophthalmopathy. The CDR3 DNA sequence: TGTGCCACCAGTCCTTCCGGGACAGGGCAAGGTCAGCCCCAGCATTTT. This translates into CATSPSGTGQGQPQHF.